These 9 T cell receptor beta chains were all obtained from the same sample, sequenced in a study of blood T cell repertoires in COVID-19. Assay: immunoSEQ multiplex PCR; the TCRdb copy retains only in-frame clones and omits some. This sample yields over 200,000 clones, of which roughly 92% are seen a single time; around 0.85% belongs to the top ten. The sequenced material came from peripheral blood. These receptors all stem from a man aged 60 to 75 with COVID-19, enrolled during active disease.

This rearrangement joins TRBV3-1 (or the pseudogene TRBV3-2) to TRBJ1-2, with D possibly TRBD1 on 5 matching bases. The CDR3 has 14 amino acids. Per germline, CDR1 LGHDT and CDR2 YNNKEL (reference sequence). Trimming took off 1 base at V and 4 bases at J, with 10 bases between the two ends. The chain's CDR3 is CASSQGGGGYGYTF. CDR3 coding DNA: TGTGCCAGCAGCCAAGGGGGGGGAGGCTATGGCTACACCTTC.

This clone has a handful of counts. The J gene is TRBJ1-2, the V gene TRBV11-2; D unresolved. Germline lookup yields CDR1 SGHAT and CDR2 FQNNGV. This CDR3 spans 14 amino acids. Trimming took 5 bases from V and 2 from J, leaving 12 bases between them. CDR3 sequence (DNA): TGTGCCAGCAGCCCAGCGTGGGAGAACTATGGCTACACCTTC. Protein: CASSPAWENYGYTF.

This chain links TRBV27 with TRBJ2-1; possibly TRBD1 for D (6 bases). V lost 3 bases and J lost 4, with 13 bases in between. CDR1 and CDR2 (germline): MNHEY, SMNVEV (reference sequence). This CDR3 comprises 15 residues. The chain's CDR3 is CASSFTGSRYNEQFF. CDR3 sequence (DNA): TGTGCCAGCAGTTTTACAGGGAGTAGGTACAATGAGCAGTTCTTC.

The chain joins TRBV5-4 to TRBJ2-1, with TRBD2 matching 9 bases. The germline V gene encodes CDR1 SGHNT and CDR2 YYREEE (reference sequence). The V gene end was trimmed by 3 bases and the J gene end by 8 bases; junction bases not matched to a gene: 9. CDR3 length: 15 amino acids. CDR3 DNA: TGTGCCAGCAGCTGGGGCGGGACTAGCAACCATGAGCAGTTCTTC. Translation gives CASSWGGTSNHEQFF.

The J gene is TRBJ2-1, the V gene TRBV24-1; 9 bases are shared with TRBD2. The V segment lost 4 bases and the J segment 0 bases; nucleotides outside the gene matches: 18. This CDR3 contains 21 residues. From germline, CDR1 is KGHDR and CDR2 SFDVKD. The CDR3 reads CATSDPLGQREAGSSYNEQFF. DNA of the CDR3: TGTGCCACCAGTGACCCCCTCGGGCAGCGGGAGGCCGGCAGCTCCTACAATGAGCAGTTCTTC.

J is TRBJ2-1 and V is TRBV24-1, with 7 bases fitting TRBD1. Germline assignment: CDR1 KGHDR and CDR2 SFDVKD. This CDR3 comprises 16 residues. With 2 bases clipped from V and 0 bases from J, the junction kept 3 bases outside the gene matches. The CDR3 spells CATSDSSGGSYNEQFF. Here the CDR3 DNA reads TGTGCCACCAGTGATTCCTCAGGGGGCTCCTACAATGAGCAGTTCTTC.

CDR3 residues: CSAGAPNGYTF. The CDR3, as DNA: TGCAGTGCGGGGGCCCCCAATGGCTACACCTTC. This chain connects TRBV20-1 to TRBJ1-2, with D perhaps TRBD1 (6 bases). With 6 bases removed from V and 6 bases from J, the gap between germline ends came to 11 bases. The V gene's germline CDR1 is DFQATT and CDR2 SNEGSKA (reference sequence). This CDR3 is built from 11 residues.

The CDR3 reads CAWSPGTDYNEQFF. The CDR3, as DNA: TGTGCCTGGTCCCCCGGGACAGACTACAATGAGCAGTTCTTC. The chain carries TRBV30 and TRBJ2-1, with 7 bases matching TRBD1. The V and J ends lost 5 bases and 3 bases, in that order; junction bases with no gene match: 7. This CDR3 comprises 14 residues. Germline CDR1 GTSNPN, CDR2 SVGIG (reference sequence).

This chain links TRBV11-2 with TRBJ1-1, with D perhaps TRBD1 (6 bases). V lost 4 bases to trimming and J lost 1 base, with 13 bases between them. Per the germline V gene, CDR1 is SGHAT and CDR2 is FQNNGV. The CDR3 has 15 residues. CDR3 in DNA: TGTGCCAGCAGCTACTCCGGGACATGGAACACTGAAGCTTTCTTT. Translating it yields CASSYSGTWNTEAFF.